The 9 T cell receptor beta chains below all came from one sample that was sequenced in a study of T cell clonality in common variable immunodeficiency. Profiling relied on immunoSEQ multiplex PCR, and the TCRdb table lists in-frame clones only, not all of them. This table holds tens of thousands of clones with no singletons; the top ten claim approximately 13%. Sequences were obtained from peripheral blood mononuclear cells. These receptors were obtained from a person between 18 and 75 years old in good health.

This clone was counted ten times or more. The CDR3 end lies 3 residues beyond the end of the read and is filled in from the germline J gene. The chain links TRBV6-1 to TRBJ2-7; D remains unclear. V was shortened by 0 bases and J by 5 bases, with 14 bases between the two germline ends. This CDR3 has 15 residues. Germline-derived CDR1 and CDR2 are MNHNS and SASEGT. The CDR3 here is CASSEANLGANEQYF. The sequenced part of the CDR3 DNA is TGTGCCAGCAGTGAAGCGAATCTAGGAGCGAACGAG.

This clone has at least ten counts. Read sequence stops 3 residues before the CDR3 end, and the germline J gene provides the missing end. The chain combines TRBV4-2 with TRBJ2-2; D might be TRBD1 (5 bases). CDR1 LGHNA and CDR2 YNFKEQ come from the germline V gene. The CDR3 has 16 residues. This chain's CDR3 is CASSQDTDSGANVLFF. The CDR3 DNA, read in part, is TGTGCCAGCAGCCAAGATACAGACTCTGGGGCCAACGTG.

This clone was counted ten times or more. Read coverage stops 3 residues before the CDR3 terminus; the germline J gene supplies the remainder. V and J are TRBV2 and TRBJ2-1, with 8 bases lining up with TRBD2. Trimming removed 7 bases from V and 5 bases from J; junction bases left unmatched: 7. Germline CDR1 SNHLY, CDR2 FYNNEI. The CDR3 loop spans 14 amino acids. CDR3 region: CASTVAGGHNEQFF. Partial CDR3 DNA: TGTGCCAGCACGGTGGCGGGGGGCCACAATGAG.

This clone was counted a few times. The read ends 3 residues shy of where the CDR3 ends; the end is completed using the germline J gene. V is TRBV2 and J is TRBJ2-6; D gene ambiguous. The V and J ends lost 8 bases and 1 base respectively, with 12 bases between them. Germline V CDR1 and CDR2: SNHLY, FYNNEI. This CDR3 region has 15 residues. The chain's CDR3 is CASSRTESGANVLTF. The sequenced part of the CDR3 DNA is TGTGCCAGCTCACGAACAGAGTCTGGGGCCAACGTC.

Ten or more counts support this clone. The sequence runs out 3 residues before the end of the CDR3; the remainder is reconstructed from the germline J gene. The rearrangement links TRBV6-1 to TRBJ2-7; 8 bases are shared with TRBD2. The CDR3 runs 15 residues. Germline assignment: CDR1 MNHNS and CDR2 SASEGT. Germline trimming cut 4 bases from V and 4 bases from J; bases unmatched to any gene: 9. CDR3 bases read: TGTGCCAGCAGTGGCGGGTGGGCTAGCGGGTACGAG. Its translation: CASSGGWASGYE. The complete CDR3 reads CASSGGWASGYEQYF.

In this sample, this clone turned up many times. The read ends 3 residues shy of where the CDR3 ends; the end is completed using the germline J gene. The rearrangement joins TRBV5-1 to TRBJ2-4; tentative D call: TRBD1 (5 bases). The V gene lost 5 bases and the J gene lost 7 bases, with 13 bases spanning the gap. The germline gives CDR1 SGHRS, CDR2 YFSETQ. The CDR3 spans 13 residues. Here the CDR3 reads CASRLTVGNIQYF. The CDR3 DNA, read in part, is TGCGCCAGCAGACTGACAGTCGGGAACATT. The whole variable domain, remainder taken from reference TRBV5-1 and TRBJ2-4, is KAGVTQTPRYLIKTRGQQVTLSCSPISGHRSVSWYQQTPGQGLQFLFEYFSETQRNKGNFPGRFSGRQFSNSRSEMNVSTLELGDSALYLCASRLTVGNIQYFGAGTRLSVL.

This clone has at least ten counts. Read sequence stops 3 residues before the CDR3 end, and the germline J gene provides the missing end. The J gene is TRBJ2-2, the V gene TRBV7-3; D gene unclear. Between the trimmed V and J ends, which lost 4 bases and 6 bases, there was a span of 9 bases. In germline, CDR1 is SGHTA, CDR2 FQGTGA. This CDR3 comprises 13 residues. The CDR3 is CASSSFSAGELFF. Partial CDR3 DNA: TGTGCCAGCAGCTCCTTTAGTGCCGGGGAG.

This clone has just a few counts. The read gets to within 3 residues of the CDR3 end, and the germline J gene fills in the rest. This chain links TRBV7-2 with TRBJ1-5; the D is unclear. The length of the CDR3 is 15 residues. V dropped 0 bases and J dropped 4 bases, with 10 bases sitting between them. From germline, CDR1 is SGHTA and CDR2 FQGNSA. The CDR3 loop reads CASSLALGANQPQHF. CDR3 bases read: TGTGCCAGCAGCTTAGCGCTCGGAGCGAATCAGCCC.

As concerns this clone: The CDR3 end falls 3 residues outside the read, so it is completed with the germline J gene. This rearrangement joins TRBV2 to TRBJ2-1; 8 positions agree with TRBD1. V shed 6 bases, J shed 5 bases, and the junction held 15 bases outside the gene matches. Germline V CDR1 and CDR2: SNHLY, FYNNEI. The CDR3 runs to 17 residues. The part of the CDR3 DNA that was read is TGTGCCAGCAGCCTTATATCGACAGGGGTAAAGGACAATGAG. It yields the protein CASSLISTGVKDNE. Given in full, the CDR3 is CASSLISTGVKDNEQFF.